Following are 15 T cell receptor beta chains from one sample sequenced in a study of cytomegalovirus exposure and HLA in healthy donors. Primers included in the PCR were 60 Vbeta and 13 Jbeta primers. Libraries were prepared by immunoSEQ multiplex PCR; TCRdb keeps only in-frame clonotypes and omits some of them. The sample lists about 97,000 clones, less than 85% seen once, with roughly 2.6% in the top ten. Material: PBMCs. Receptors were obtained from a man aged 40-55 years in good health and CMV-seronegative.

The gene calls are TRBV2 and TRBJ2-2; D unresolved. CDR1 and CDR2 from the germline V gene are SNHLY and FYNNEI. The ends were cut back, 10 bases at V and 3 bases at J, with 9 bases in the middle. The CDR3 loop spans 12 amino acids. CDR3 amino acids: CATSRYTGELFF. CDR3 nucleotide sequence: TGTGCCACCTCTCGTTACACCGGGGAGCTGTTTTTT.

The chain joins TRBV4-3 to TRBJ1-1; D is undetermined. Per germline, CDR1 LGHNA and CDR2 YSLEER. CDR3 length: 13 amino acids. Trimming took off 5 bases at V and 1 base at J, with 8 bases between the two ends. CDR3 region: CASSAQQNTEAFF. CDR3 sequence (DNA): TGCGCCAGCAGCGCACAGCAGAACACTGAAGCTTTCTTT.

The gene calls are TRBV19 and TRBJ2-2, with 9 bases aligning to TRBD1. Looked up from germline, CDR1 is LNHDA and CDR2 is SQIVND (reference sequence). Germline trimming cut 4 bases from V and 5 bases from J; bases unmatched to any gene: 17. CDR3 size: 19 residues. CDR3 sequence reads: CASSTWVARDRARTGELFF. The CDR3 DNA reads as TGTGCCAGTAGTACATGGGTTGCTAGGGACAGGGCTAGAACCGGGGAGCTGTTTTTT.

There are a few counts of this clone. The chain recombines TRBV7-2 with TRBJ1-4; weak D call: TRBD1 (5 bases). Germline V CDR1 and CDR2: SGHTA, FQGNSA. V was clipped by 5 bases and J by 8 bases, with 12 bases between them. This CDR3 comprises 13 residues. The CDR3 region has the DNA TGTGCCAGCAGCCGGGGGACGGGGGAAAAACTGTTTTTT. Protein: CASSRGTGEKLFF.

The chain uses TRBV27 and TRBJ1-1; D may be TRBD1 (6 bases). This CDR3 has 15 residues. The V and J ends lost 7 bases and 5 bases respectively, with 20 bases between them. Germline lookup yields CDR1 MNHEY and CDR2 SMNVEV (reference sequence). Written as DNA, the CDR3 is TGTGCCAGCAACGTGGGGGCCGTCGGGGGGACTGAAGCTTTCTTT. It specifies CASNVGAVGGTEAFF.

CDR3 DNA sequence: TGTGCCAGCAGTGACTCCCCACTACAGGGAATGTTAATGAACACTGAAGCTTTCTTT. It yields the protein CASSDSPLQGMLMNTEAFF. The chain is built from TRBV6-4 and TRBJ1-1; D might be TRBD1 (6 bases). Trimming took 0 bases from V and 0 from J, leaving 20 bases between them. Germline-derived CDR1 and CDR2 are MRHNA and SNTAGT. The CDR3 is 19 residues long.

The CDR3 nucleotides read TGTGCCAGCAGCGCGGGACTGATGAACACTGAAGCTTTCTTT. It yields the protein CASSAGLMNTEAFF. The chain has TRBV9 and TRBJ1-1; a possible D gene is TRBD1 (5 bases). The V gene's germline CDR1 is SGDLS and CDR2 YYNGEE. This CDR3 comprises 14 residues. Trimming removed 3 bases at V and 0 bases at J, with 9 bases between.

The chain links TRBV10-2 to TRBJ1-1, with 9 bases aligning to TRBD1. The junction had 4 bases not matched to a gene; V was cut back by 4 bases and J by 10 bases. There are 12 residues in the CDR3. Germline CDR1 WSHSY, CDR2 SAAADI. The CDR3 loop reads CASSAQDRGAFF. The CDR3, as DNA: TGCGCCAGCAGTGCGCAGGACAGGGGAGCTTTCTTT.

The chain joins TRBV9 to TRBJ2-5, with 10 positions matching TRBD2. J gave up 4 bases and V 2 bases, and 2 bases lay outside the gene matches. CDR1 and CDR2 (germline): SGDLS, YYNGEE. The length of the CDR3 is 14 residues. Here the CDR3 DNA reads TGTGCCAGCAGCGTTAGCGGGGGGTCAGAGACCCAGTACTTC. This sequence encodes CASSVSGGSETQYF.

The chain joins TRBV2 to TRBJ2-1, with 11 bases matching TRBD2. The germline CDR1 and CDR2 sequences are SNHLY and FYNNEI. The J segment lost 9 bases and the V segment lost 4 bases, leaving 5 bases of the junction unmatched. The CDR3 consists of 14 residues. The CDR3 DNA sequence: TGTGCCAGCAGTGTTAGCGGGGGGGCCCCTGAGCAGTTCTTC. As protein: CASSVSGGAPEQFF.

The J gene is TRBJ1-5, the V gene TRBV12-5; no definite D call. This CDR3 region has 15 residues. In germline, CDR1 is LGHNT, CDR2 FRNRAP. Deletions cut 5 bases from V and 0 bases from J, with 11 bases between. In nucleotides, the CDR3 is TGTGCTAGTGGTCCCCCGGGATTTAGCAATCAGCCCCAGCATTTT. It specifies CASGPPGFSNQPQHF.

This chain uses TRBV10-1 with TRBJ2-2; possibly TRBD1 for D (5 bases). This CDR3 contains 14 residues. The germline V and J ends were trimmed by 6 bases and 1 base, with 9 bases remaining between them. Looked up from germline, CDR1 is WNHNN and CDR2 is SYGVQD (reference sequence). The CDR3 spells CASRKGQNTGELFF. The CDR3 DNA reads TGCGCCAGCAGGAAAGGACAGAACACCGGGGAGCTGTTTTTT.

This chain connects TRBV2 to TRBJ1-5; 7 positions agree with TRBD1. The ends lost 5 bases at V and 9 bases at J; junction bases unmatched: 10. This CDR3 has 14 residues. The germline CDR1 and CDR2 sequences are SNHLY and FYNNEI. The CDR3 DNA sequence: TGTGCCAGCAGTCCCGGGACAGATGTTTCGCCCCAGCATTTT. Amino acids: CASSPGTDVSPQHF.

With respect to this clone: Relative to the germline gene, one junction end is altered; a read error may explain this. The chain carries TRBV7-9 and TRBJ1-1, with a weak D call TRBD1 (5 bases). The V gene's germline CDR1 is SEHNR and CDR2 FQNEAQ (reference sequence). The CDR3 sequence is 13 residues long. CDR3 DNA: TGTTCCAGCAGCGTCCCGGGGGGACCTGAAGCTTTCTTT. Translation: CSSSVPGGPEAFF.

The chain carries TRBV7-2 and TRBJ1-5; TRBD1 might be the D (6 bases). V dropped 2 bases and J dropped 2 bases, with 10 bases sitting between them. CDR1 SGHTA and CDR2 FQGNSA come from the germline V gene. The CDR3 has 15 residues. The CDR3 region is CASSLNRARNQPQHF. The CDR3 nucleotides are TGTGCCAGCAGCTTAAACAGGGCGCGCAATCAGCCCCAGCATTTT.